This T cell receptor beta chain was recorded in a study of blood T cell repertoires in COVID-19 (dated by TCRdb to the early 2020s). About the full investigation: Collaborator samples came from the United States, Italy and Spain and covered acute and convalescent phases of COVID-19. Sample metadata almost always included a de-identified subject ID, COVID-19 status, age in years and sex. The material from the prospective study consisted of cDNA or gDNA derived from T cells, B-cell-depleted T cells, or PBMCs. Deeply sampled blood TCRbeta repertoires from subjects exposed to, actively infected with, or recovered from COVID-19 were included in the dataset. HLA class I and class II types, where available, came from metadata supplied by the sample provider rather than from assay-based typing. The samples were drawn from the first 160 participants of the ongoing ImmuneRACE study and from under 1,500 subjects provided by 6 global collaborators. The repertoires were released in a freely available public database intended as a resource for research on the immune response to SARS-CoV-2. General conclusions and limits of the study: Clinical and demographic metadata were provided uncurated, with the amount varying by source and participant.

Whole blood was collected in K2EDTA tubes by collaborating institutions according to the institutions' own protocols. For TCRbeta analysis, collaborators shipped samples in one of three forms: frozen whole blood, isolated PBMCs, or DNA extracted from either of those sample types. On this clone: No cognate antigen has been identified for it. No per-base quality is available; no much larger clone lies one base away.

TCRbeta CDR3 regions were amplified from genomic DNA using the immunoSEQ Assay, a bias-controlled multiplex PCR. The paper's data handling went like this. Nucleated cell counts per sample were estimated from amplification of reference gene primers within the assay. Sequence reads were collapsed and filtered to measure the absolute abundance of every unique TCRbeta CDR3 rearrangement. For each sample, productive Simpson clonality was calculated as the square root of Simpson's diversity index over productive rearrangements. TCRdb holds this immuneACCESS table with in-frame rearrangements only. Some clones are missing; in checked studies, unresolved V genes explain under half, and the rest has no known cause. V, J and clone size are those of that table, while D and trimming were read from the DNA. The table for this sample lists around 97,000 clones; 80% to 90% of them were counted only once. The ten most abundant clones make up roughly 14% of the sample.

The CDR3 holds 13 amino acids from the cysteine to the phenylalanine. Only CDR3 DNA is held: 39 bases, read in frame from base 1. V loses 4 bases at its end and J loses 7 bases; junction bases beyond the gene matches: 6. Taken from the germline V gene, the CDR1 and CDR2 loops are SQVTM and ANQGSEA. The chain couples TRBV29-1 to TRBJ1-1, with 10 bases in between that match TRBD1. This clonotype was sampled from a human donor in a cohort sampled during active COVID-19. The material sequenced was peripheral blood. The CDR3 has the sequence CSVVGTGAIEAFF. At the DNA level, the sequence is TGCAGCGTTGTCGGGACAGGGGCTATTGAAGCTTTCTTT.